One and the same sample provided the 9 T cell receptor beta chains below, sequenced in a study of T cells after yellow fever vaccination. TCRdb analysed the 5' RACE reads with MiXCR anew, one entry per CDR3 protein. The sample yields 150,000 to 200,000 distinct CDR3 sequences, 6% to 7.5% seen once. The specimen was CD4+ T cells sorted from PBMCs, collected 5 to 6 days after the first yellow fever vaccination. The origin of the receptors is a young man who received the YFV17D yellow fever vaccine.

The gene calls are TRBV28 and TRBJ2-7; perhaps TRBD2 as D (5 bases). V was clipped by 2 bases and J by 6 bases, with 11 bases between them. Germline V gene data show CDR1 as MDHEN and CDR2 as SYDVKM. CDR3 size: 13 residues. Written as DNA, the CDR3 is TGTGCCAGCAGTTTAGGGAGTCCGAGCGAGCAGTACGTC. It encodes CASSLGSPSEQYV.

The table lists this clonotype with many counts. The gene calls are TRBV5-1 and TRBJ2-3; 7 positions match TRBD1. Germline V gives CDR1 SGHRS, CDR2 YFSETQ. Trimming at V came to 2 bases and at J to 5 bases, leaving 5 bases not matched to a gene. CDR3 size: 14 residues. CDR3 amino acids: CASSFGQVKDTQYF. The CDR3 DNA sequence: TGCGCCAGCAGCTTCGGACAGGTTAAAGATACGCAGTATTTT.

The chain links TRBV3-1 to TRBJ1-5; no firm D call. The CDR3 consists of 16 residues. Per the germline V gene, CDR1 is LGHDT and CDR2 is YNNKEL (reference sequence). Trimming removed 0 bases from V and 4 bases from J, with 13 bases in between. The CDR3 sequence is CASSQDIHHGNQPQHF. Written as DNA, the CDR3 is TGTGCCAGCAGCCAAGATATCCACCATGGGAATCAGCCCCAGCATTTT.

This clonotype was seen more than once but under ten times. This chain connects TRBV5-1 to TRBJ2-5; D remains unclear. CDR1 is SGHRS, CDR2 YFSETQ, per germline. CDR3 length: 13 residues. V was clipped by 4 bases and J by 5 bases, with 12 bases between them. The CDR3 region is CASSVNLGETQYF. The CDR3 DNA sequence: TGCGCCAGCAGCGTCAATTTGGGGGAGACCCAGTACTTC.

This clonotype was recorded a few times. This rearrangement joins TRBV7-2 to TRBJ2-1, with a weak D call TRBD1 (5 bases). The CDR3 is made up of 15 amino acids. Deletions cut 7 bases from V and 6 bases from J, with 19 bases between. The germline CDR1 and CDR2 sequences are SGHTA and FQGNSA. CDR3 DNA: TGTGCCAGCACCCTACAGGTCGAGGTTTCCAATGAGCAGTTCTTC. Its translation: CASTLQVEVSNEQFF.

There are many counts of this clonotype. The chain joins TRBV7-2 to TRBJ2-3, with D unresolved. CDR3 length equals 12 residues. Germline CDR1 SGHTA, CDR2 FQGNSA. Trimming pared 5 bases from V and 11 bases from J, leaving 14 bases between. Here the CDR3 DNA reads TGTGCCAGCAGCCCGGCCCTAGTAGGGCAGTATTTT. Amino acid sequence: CASSPALVGQYF.

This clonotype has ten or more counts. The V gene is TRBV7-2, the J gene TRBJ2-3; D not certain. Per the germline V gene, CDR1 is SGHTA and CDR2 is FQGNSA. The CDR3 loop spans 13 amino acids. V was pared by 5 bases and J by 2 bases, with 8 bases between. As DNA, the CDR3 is TGTGCCAGCAGCATCCCCTACACAGATACGCAGTATTTT. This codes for CASSIPYTDTQYF.

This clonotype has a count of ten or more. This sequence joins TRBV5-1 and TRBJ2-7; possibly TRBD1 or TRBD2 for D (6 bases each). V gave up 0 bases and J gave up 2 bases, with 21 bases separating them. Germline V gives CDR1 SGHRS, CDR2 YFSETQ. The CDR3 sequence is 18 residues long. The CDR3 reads CASSLAPSGGSTTYEQYF. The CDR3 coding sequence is TGCGCCAGCAGCTTGGCCCCCTCCGGGGGCAGCACCACCTACGAGCAGTACTTC. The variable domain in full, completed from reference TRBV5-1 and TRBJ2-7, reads KAGVTQTPRYLIKTRGQQVTLSCSPISGHRSVSWYQQTPGQGLQFLFEYFSETQRNKGNFPGRFSGRQFSNSRSEMNVSTLELGDSALYLCASSLAPSGGSTTYEQYFGPGTRLTVT.

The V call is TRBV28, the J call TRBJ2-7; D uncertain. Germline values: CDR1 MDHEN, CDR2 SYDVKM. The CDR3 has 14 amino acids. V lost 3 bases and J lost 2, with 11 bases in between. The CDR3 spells CASSLNRWAYEQYV. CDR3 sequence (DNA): TGTGCCAGCAGTTTGAACCGTTGGGCCTACGAGCAGTACGTC.